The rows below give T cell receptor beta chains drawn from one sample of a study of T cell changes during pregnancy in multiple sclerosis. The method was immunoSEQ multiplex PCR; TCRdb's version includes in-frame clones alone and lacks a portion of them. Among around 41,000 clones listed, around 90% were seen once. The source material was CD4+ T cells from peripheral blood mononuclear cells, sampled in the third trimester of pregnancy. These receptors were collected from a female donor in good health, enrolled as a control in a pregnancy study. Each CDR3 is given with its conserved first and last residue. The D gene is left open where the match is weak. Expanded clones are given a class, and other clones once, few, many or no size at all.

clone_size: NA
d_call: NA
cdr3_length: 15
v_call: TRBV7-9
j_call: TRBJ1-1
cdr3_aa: CASSLRTAPNTEAFF
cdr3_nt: TGTGCCAGCAGCCTACGGACAGCTCCCAACACTGAAGCTTTCTTT

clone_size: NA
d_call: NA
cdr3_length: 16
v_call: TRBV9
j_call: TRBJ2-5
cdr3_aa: CASSRGAGDIKETQYF
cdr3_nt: TGTGCCAGCAGCAGAGGGGCGGGGGACATAAAAGAGACCCAGTACTTC

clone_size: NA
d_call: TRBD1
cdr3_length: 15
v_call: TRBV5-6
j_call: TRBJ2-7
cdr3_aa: CASNPWTGTSYEQYF
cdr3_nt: TGTGCCAGCAACCCCTGGACAGGGACATCCTACGAGCAGTACTTC

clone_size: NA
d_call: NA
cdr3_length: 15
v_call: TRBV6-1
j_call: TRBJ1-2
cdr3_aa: CASSDQDGLYYGYTF
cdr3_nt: TGTGCCAGCAGTGATCAGGACGGACTGTACTATGGCTACACCTTC

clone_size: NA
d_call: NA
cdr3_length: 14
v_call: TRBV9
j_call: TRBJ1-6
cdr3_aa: CASSVGQGNSPLHF
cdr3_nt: TGTGCCAGCAGCGTAGGGCAGGGAAATTCACCCCTCCACTTT

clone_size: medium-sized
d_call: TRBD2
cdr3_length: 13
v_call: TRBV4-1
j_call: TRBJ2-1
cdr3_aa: CASSQESSGTVFF
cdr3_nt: TGCGCCAGCAGCCAAGAGTCTAGCGGGACGGTATTCTTC

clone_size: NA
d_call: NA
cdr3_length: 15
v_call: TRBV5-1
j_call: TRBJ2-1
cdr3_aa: CASSLESRAVSGQFF
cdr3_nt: TGCGCCAGCAGCTTGGAATCGCGGGCGGTTTCGGGGCAGTTCTTC

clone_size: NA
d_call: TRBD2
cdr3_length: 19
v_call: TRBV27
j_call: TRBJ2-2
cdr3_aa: CASSQIRLAGGENTGELFF
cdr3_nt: TGTGCCAGCAGTCAAATCAGACTAGCGGGGGGAGAGAACACCGGGGAGCTGTTTTTT

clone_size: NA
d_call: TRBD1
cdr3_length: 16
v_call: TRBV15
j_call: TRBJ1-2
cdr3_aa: CATSRDWDRGSSGYTF
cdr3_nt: TGTGCCACCAGCAGAGATTGGGACAGGGGGTCGAGTGGCTACACCTTC

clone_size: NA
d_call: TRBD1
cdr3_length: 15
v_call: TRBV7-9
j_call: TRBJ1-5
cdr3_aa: CASSKDRGSNQPQHF
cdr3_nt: TGTGCCAGCAGCAAGGACAGGGGCAGCAATCAGCCCCAGCATTTT

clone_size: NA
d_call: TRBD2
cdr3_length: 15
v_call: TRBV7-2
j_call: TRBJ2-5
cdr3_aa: CASSSSGGATETQYF
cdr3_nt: TGTGCCAGCAGTTCTAGCGGGGGGGCCACAGAGACCCAGTACTTC

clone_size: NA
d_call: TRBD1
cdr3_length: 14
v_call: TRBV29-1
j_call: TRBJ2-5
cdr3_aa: CSVVRQGGQETQYF
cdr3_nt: TGCAGCGTTGTTAGACAGGGTGGGCAAGAGACCCAGTACTTC

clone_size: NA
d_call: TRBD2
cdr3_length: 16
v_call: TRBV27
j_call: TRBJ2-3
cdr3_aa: CASSQRGGGVTDTQYF
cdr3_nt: TGTGCCAGCAGCCAGCGGGGGGGCGGGGTCACAGATACGCAGTATTTT

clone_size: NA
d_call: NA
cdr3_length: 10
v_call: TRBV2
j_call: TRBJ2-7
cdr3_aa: CASRGGEQYF
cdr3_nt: TGTGCCAGCAGGGGGGGTGAGCAGTACTTC

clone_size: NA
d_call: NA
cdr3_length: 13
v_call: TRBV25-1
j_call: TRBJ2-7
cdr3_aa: CASSRDTYYEQYF
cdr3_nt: TGTGCCAGCAGCCGGGACACCTACTACGAGCAGTACTTC

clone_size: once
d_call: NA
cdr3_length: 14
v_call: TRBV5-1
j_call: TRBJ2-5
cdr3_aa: CASSLDPGRETQYF
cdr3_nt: TGCGCCAGCAGCTTGGACCCAGGGAGGGAGACCCAGTACTTC

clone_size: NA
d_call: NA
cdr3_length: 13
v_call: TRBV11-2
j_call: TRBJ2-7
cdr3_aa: CASSGYRGNEQYF
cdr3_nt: TGTGCCAGTAGCGGTTATCGGGGTAACGAGCAGTACTTC

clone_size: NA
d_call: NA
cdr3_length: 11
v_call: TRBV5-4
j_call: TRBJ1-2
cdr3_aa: CATPGGGGSTF
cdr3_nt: TGTGCCACCCCCGGGGGGGGCGGTTCCACCTTC

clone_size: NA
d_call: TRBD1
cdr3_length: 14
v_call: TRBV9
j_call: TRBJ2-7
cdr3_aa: CASSGDREGYEQYF
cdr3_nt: TGTGCCAGCAGCGGGGACAGGGAAGGCTACGAGCAGTACTTC

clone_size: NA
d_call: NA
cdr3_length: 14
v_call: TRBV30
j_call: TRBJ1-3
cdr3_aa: CAWKRSHSGNTIYF
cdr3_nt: TGTGCCTGGAAAAGGAGTCACTCTGGAAACACCATATATTTT

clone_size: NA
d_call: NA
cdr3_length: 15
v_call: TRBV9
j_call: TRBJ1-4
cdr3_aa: CASSVGPGGNEKLFF
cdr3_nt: TGTGCCAGCAGCGTAGGTCCCGGAGGTAATGAAAAACTGTTTTTT

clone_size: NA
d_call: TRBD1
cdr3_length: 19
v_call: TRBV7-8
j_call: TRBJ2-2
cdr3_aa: CASSHYQTSGQLQAGELFF
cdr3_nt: TGTGCCAGCAGCCACTACCAAACCTCGGGACAGCTACAGGCCGGGGAGCTGTTTTTT

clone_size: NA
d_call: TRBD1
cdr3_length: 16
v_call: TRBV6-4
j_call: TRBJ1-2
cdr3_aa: CASSEEGRGGDNGYTF
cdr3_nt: TGTGCCAGCAGTGAAGAGGGGCGAGGGGGCGATAATGGCTACACCTTC

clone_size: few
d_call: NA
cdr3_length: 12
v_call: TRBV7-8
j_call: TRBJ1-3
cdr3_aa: CANGEPGNTIYF
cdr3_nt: TGTGCCAACGGGGAACCTGGAAACACCATATATTTT

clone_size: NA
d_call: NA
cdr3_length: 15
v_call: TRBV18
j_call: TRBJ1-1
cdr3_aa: CASSPGVLGKTEAFF
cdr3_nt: TGTGCCAGCTCACCAGGGGTCCTCGGGAAGACTGAAGCTTTCTTT

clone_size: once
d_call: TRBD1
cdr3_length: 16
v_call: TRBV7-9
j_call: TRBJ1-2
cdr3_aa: CASSPTGQGASLGYTF
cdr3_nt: TGTGCCAGCAGCCCAACGGGACAGGGGGCTTCATTAGGCTACACCTTC

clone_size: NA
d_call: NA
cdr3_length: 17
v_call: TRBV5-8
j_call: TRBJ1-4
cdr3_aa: CASSPGAGSTTNEKLFF
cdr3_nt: TGTGCCAGCAGCCCCGGGGCGGGAAGTACAACTAATGAAAAACTGTTTTTT

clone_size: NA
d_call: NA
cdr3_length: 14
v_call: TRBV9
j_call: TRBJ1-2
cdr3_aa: CASSGSGVLYGYTF
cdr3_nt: TGTGCCAGCAGCGGCTCAGGCGTGCTCTATGGCTACACCTTC

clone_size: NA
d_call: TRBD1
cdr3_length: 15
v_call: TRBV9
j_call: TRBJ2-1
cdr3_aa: CASSPQGVQYNEQFF
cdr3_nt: TGTGCCAGCAGCCCCCAGGGGGTTCAATACAATGAGCAGTTCTTC

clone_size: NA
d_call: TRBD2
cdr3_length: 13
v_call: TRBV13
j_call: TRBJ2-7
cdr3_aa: CASSHKRGYEQYF
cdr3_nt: TGTGCCAGCAGCCACAAGCGGGGGTACGAGCAGTACTTC

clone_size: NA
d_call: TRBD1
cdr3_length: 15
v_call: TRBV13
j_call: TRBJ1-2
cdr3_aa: CASSLGTGGVYGYTF
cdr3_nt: TGTGCCAGCAGCCTGGGGACAGGGGGAGTCTATGGCTACACCTTC

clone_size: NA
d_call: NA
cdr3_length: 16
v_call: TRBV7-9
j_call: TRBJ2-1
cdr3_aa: CASSLVAGGSYNEQFF
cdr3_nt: TGTGCCAGCAGCTTGGTAGCAGGAGGATCCTACAATGAGCAGTTCTTC

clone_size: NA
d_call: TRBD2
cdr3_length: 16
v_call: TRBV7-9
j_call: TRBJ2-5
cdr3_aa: CASSSSSGGLLETQYF
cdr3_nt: TGTGCCAGCAGCTCGTCTAGCGGGGGGCTGTTGGAGACCCAGTACTTC

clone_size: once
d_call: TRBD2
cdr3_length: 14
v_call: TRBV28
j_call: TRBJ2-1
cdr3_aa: CASVGLAGGLEQFF
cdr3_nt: TGTGCCAGCGTCGGACTAGCGGGTGGATTGGAGCAGTTCTTC

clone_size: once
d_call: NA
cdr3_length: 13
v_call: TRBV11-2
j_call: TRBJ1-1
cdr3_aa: CASSPSINTEAFF
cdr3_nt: TGTGCCAGCAGCCCCTCTATAAACACTGAAGCTTTCTTT

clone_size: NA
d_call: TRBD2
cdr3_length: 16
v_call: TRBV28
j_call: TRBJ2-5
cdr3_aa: CASSLASGRAEETQYF
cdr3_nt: TGTGCCAGCAGTTTGGCTAGCGGGAGGGCCGAAGAGACCCAGTACTTC

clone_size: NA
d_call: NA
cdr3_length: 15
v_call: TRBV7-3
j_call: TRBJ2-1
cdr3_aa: CASSFRAGFYNEQFF
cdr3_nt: TGTGCCAGCAGCTTTAGGGCAGGGTTTTACAATGAGCAGTTCTTC

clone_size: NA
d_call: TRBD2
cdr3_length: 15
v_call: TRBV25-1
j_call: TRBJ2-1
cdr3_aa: CASSEVGLVRNEQFF
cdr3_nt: TGTGCCAGCAGTGAAGTCGGACTAGTAAGGAATGAGCAGTTCTTC

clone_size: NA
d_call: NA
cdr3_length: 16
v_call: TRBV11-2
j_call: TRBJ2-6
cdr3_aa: CASSLGQGSGANVLTF
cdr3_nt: TGTGCCAGCAGCTTAGGGCAGGGGTCTGGGGCCAACGTCCTGACTTTC

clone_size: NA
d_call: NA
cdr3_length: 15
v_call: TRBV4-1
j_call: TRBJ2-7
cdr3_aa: CASSREQEPAYEQYF
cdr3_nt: TGCGCCAGCAGCCGGGAACAGGAGCCTGCCTACGAGCAGTACTTC